This T cell receptor beta chain was observed in a study of T cells after yellow fever vaccination. From germline, CDR1 is SGHTA and CDR2 FQGNSA. The J segment lost 7 bases and the V segment lost 5 bases, leaving 9 bases of the junction unmatched. CDR3 length: 15 residues. TCRdb used MiXCR to reprocess the 5' RACE reads, holding one entry per CDR3 protein. The sample carries hundreds of thousands of distinct CDR3 sequences, 15% to 20% recorded once. Points on this clonotype: Its target is not known.

Study-wide results and limits: Though it reached lower strength, the secondary response hit its peak faster, day 5 versus 15. Contamination of FACS-sorted repertoires by abundant clonotypes from the bulk population could occur.

The chain has TRBV7-2 and TRBJ1-5; 9 bases line up with TRBD1. The sample in question was PBMCs, obtained before the yellow fever booster vaccination. This sequence was found in a man aged 18 to 30 who received the YFV17D yellow fever vaccine. The CDR3 sequence: CASSGGQGVFQPQHF. CDR3 DNA sequence: TGTGCCAGCAGCGGGGGACAGGGCGTCTTCCAGCCCCAGCATTTT.